This entry lists 5 T cell receptor beta chains sequenced from one sample in a study of blood T cells in healthy people across ages. Then a second PCR, running about 6 to 11 cycles, was carried out with a sample-barcoded 5' primer and a J-beta primer mix. From the 5' RACE reads, TCRdb called clonotypes with MiXCR, one entry per CDR3 protein. The table has around 1,900,000 distinct CDR3 sequences, roughly two fifths seen once. Sample: blood. The receptors here all came from a human donor in good health.

This clonotype came up a few times. The chain carries TRBV12-3 or TRBV12-4 and TRBJ2-1, with TRBD2 identical over 10 bases. V lost 7 bases to trimming and J lost 5 bases; unmatched junction nucleotides: 5. The CDR3 consists of 14 residues. The CDR3 DNA is TGTGCCAGCAATCTAGCGGGGGTTCACAATGAGCAGTTCTTC. Amino acids: CASNLAGVHNEQFF.

The chain joins TRBV6-5 to TRBJ2-1, with TRBD1 matching over 9 bases. The J call is doubtful: the DNA matches TRBJ2-7 better. This CDR3 contains 13 residues. Germline V lookup: CDR1 MNHEY, CDR2 SVGAGI. CDR3 sequence reads: CASSLGQGYKQYF. In DNA form, the CDR3 reads TGTGCCAGCAGTTTAGGACAGGGGTACAAGCAGTACTTC.

This clonotype was detected only a few times. This sequence joins TRBV5-6 and TRBJ2-5; no definite D call. The J call may be in error: the DNA end matches TRBJ2-7 better. Per germline, CDR1 SGHDT and CDR2 YYEEEE. The CDR3 extends over 17 amino acids. CDR3 sequence: CASSLAFVEGDLGEQYF. The CDR3 DNA follows: TGTGCCAGCAGCTTGGCCTTCGTCGAAGGAGACTTGGGCGAGCAGTACTTC.

This clonotype was detected only a few times. In DNA, the CDR3 is TGTGCCAGCAAGGGGGGGGCGGACACCGGGGAGCTGTTTTTT. Residues: CASKGGADTGELFF. The rearrangement links TRBV28 to TRBJ2-2, with D perhaps matching TRBD2 (7 bases). The V end lost 7 bases, the J end lost 3 bases, and 12 bases lay between the germline ends. Per the germline V gene, CDR1 is MDHEN and CDR2 is SYDVKM. The CDR3 spans 14 residues. The whole variable domain, remainder taken from reference TRBV28 and TRBJ2-2, is DVKVTQSSRYLVKRTGEKVFLECVQDMDHENMFWYRQDPGLGLRLIYFSYDVKMKEKGDIPEGYSVSREKKERFSLILESASTNQTSMYLCASKGGADTGELFFGEGSRLTVL.

This clonotype was recorded at least ten times. V and J are TRBV24-1 and TRBJ2-5; unclear D gene. V lost 0 bases and J lost 5, with 0 bases in between. This CDR3 spans 11 amino acids. The V gene's germline CDR1 is KGHDR and CDR2 SFDVKD. In nucleotides, the CDR3 is TGTGCCACCAGTGATTTGGAGACCCAGTACTTC. Translating gives CATSDLETQYF.